This T cell receptor (beta chain) was captured by sequencing in a study of blood T cells in healthy people across ages. The study, taken as a whole, reports: It was held that diversity estimates obtained from one million T cells represented underestimates. Naive T cell percentage showed a strong correlation with the diversity of TCR beta.

Comments on this clonotype: Its antigen remains unknown.

Each sample yielded at least 6 micrograms of PBMC total RNA. For the second PCR, which ran for roughly 7 to 11 cycles, a sample-barcoded 5' primer and a J-beta primer mix were used. Per-sample output comprised a minimum of 2.5 million paired-end reads containing CDR3. TCRdb re-called the 5' RACE reads through MiXCR, storing one row per CDR3 protein. The sample consists of approximately 810,000 distinct CDR3 sequences, 25% to 35% of them appearing once. V dropped 1 base and J dropped 1 base, with 14 bases sitting between them. The CDR3 extends over 16 amino acids. Germline V gene lookup returns CDR1 SGHDT and CDR2 YYEEEE.

The J gene is TRBJ1-1, the V gene TRBV5-6; no reliable D call. The source of this sequence is a woman older than 75 in good health. The sample consisted of blood. The CDR3 DNA sequence: TGTGCCAGCAGCTTGCGGGCCTCTTCCACGAACACTGAAGCTTTCTTT. Its protein is CASSLRASSTNTEAFF.